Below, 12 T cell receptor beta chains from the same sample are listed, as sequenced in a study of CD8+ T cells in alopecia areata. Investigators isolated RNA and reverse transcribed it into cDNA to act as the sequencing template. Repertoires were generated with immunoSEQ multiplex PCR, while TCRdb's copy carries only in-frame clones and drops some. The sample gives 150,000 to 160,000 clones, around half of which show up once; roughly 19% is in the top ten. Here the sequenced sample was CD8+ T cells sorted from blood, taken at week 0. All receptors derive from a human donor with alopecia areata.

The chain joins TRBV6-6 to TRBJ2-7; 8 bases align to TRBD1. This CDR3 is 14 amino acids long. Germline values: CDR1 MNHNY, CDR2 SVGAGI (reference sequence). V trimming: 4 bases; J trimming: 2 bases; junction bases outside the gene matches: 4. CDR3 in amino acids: CASSSRGRPYEQYF. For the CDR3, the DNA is TGTGCCAGCAGTTCCAGGGGGCGCCCCTACGAGCAGTACTTC.

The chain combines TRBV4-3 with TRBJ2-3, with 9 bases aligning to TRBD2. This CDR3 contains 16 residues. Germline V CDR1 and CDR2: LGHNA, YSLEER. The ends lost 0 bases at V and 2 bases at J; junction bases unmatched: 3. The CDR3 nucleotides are TGCGCCAGCAGCCAAGAGCCTAGCGGGGTCACAGATACGCAGTATTTT. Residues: CASSQEPSGVTDTQYF.

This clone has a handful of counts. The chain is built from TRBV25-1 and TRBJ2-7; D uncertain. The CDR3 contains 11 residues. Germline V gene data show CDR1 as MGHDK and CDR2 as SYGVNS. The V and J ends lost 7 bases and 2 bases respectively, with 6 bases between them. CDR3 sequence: CASTDTYEQYF. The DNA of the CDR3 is TGTGCCAGCACTGACACCTACGAGCAGTACTTC.

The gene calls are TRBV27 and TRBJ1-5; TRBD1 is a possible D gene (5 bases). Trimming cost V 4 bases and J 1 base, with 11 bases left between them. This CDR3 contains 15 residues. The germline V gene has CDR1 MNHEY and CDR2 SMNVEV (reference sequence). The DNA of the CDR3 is TGTGCCAGCAGTTCCGGGACGGGGAGCAATCAGCCCCAGCATTTT. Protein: CASSSGTGSNQPQHF.

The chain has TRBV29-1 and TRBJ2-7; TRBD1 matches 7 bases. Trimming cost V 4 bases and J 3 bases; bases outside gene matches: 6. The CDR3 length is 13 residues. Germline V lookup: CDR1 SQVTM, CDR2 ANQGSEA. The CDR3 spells CSVAATGFYEQYF. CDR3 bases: TGCAGCGTTGCGGCGACAGGGTTCTACGAGCAGTACTTC.

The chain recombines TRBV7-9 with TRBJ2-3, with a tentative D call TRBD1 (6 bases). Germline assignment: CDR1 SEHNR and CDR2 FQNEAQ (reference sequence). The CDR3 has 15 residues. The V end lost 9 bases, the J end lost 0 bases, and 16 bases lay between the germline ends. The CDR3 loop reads CARGSNTGSTDTQYF. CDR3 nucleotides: TGTGCCAGGGGTTCGAACACAGGGAGCACAGATACGCAGTATTTT.

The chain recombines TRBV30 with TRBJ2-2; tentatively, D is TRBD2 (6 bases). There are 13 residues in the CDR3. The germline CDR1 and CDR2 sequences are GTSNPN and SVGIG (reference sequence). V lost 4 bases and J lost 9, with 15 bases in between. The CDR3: CAWNGGQGRELFF. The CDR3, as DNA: TGTGCCTGGAATGGAGGGCAGGGCCGGGAGCTGTTTTTT.

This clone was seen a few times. CDR3 in amino acids: CASRGGALSNQPQHF. The CDR3 bases are TGTGCCAGCAGAGGGGGCGCGTTAAGCAATCAGCCCCAGCATTTT. The V call is TRBV28, the J call TRBJ1-5; TRBD1 matches 7 bases. The CDR3 has 15 residues. J lost 1 base, V lost 6 bases, and 6 bases had no gene match. The V gene's germline CDR1 is MDHEN and CDR2 SYDVKM.

This CDR3 is CASMPFESRVYEQYF. The DNA of the CDR3 is TGTGCCAGCATGCCTTTCGAGTCCCGGGTCTACGAGCAGTACTTC. This sequence joins TRBV27 and TRBJ2-7; D remains ambiguous. Trimming removed 7 bases at V and 3 bases at J, with 19 bases between. This CDR3 region has 15 residues. CDR1 and CDR2 from the germline V gene are MNHEY and SMNVEV (reference sequence).

This CDR3 is CASSSRAKAFF. The CDR3 nucleotides read TGTGCCAGCAGTTCCCGGGCAAAAGCTTTCTTT. The chain employs TRBV27 and TRBJ1-1; D gene ambiguous. Trimming pared 4 bases from V and 9 bases from J, leaving 9 bases between. Germline CDR1 and CDR2: MNHEY and SMNVEV (reference sequence). This CDR3 spans 11 amino acids.

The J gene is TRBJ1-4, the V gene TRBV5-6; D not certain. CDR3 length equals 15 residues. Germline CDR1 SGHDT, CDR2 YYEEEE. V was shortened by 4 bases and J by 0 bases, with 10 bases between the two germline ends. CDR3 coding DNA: TGTGCCAGCAGCCCAAGTGGCACAACTAATGAAAAACTGTTTTTT. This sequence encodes CASSPSGTTNEKLFF.

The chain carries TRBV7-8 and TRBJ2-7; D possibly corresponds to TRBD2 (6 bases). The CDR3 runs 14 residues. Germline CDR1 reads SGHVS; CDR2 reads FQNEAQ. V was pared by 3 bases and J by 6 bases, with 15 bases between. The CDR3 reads CASSFRAGTFEQYF. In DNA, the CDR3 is TGTGCCAGCAGCTTTAGAGCAGGGACTTTCGAGCAGTACTTC.